This is a list of T cell receptor beta chains from one sample in a study of blood T cells in healthy people across ages. TCRdb ran MiXCR on the 5' RACE reads and lists one entry per CDR3 protein. Of more than 550,000 distinct CDR3 sequences listed, roughly 20% are singletons. Material for sequencing was blood. Receptors were obtained from a man aged 70-80 years in good health. Each CDR3 is given with its conserved first and last residue. A D gene is named only where the DNA matches it firmly. Expanded clones get a size class; other rows say once, few or many, or leave the size out.

size: NA
J: TRBJ1-2
V: TRBV6-5
D: NA
DNA: TGTGCCAGCAGTGAACAGGGTGGAAGGGGCTACACCTTC
CDR3: CASSEQGGRGYTF

size: NA
J: TRBJ2-2
V: TRBV14
D: NA
DNA: TGTGCCAGCAGCCAAACACGGTGGAGAGGCGGGGAGCTGTTTTTT
CDR3: CASSQTRWRGGELFF

size: NA
J: TRBJ1-2
V: TRBV6-8
D: NA
DNA: TGTGCCAGCCGACCGGGGGGAAAAGTGTATGGCTACACCTTC
CDR3: CASRPGGKVYGYTF

size: NA
J: TRBJ2-7
V: TRBV28
D: TRBD1
DNA: TGTGCCAGCCGGACAGGGGGGGACGAGCAGTACTTC
CDR3: CASRTGGDEQYF

size: NA
J: TRBJ2-3
V: TRBV10-1
D: NA
DNA: TGCGCCAGCAACGAAGGGCCTACAGATACGCAGTATTTT
CDR3: CASNEGPTDTQYF

size: NA
J: TRBJ2-1
V: TRBV6-7
D: NA
DNA: TGTGCCAGCAGTACCCCGGAAGGACAGTTCACCTACAATGAGCAGTTCTTC
CDR3: CASSTPEGQFTYNEQFF

size: NA
J: TRBJ1-6
V: TRBV10-3
D: NA
DNA: TGTGCCATCGCCCGGGACCCTTTAAATTCACCCCTCCACTTT
CDR3: CAIARDPLNSPLHF

size: NA
J: TRBJ2-1
V: TRBV4-3
D: NA
DNA: TGCGCCAGCAGCCAAGATACGGCGGGCCCAAGCTCCTACAATGAGCAGTTCTTC
CDR3: CASSQDTAGPSSYNEQFF

size: NA
J: TRBJ2-2
V: TRBV6-1
D: TRBD2
DNA: TGTGCCAGCAGTGGTCTAGCGGGAGTTAACACCGGGGAGCTGTTTTTT
CDR3: CASSGLAGVNTGELFF

size: few
J: TRBJ1-5
V: TRBV11-2
D: TRBD1
DNA: TGTGCCAGCAGCTTACAGGGGGGGATCAATCAGCCCCAGCATTTT
CDR3: CASSLQGGINQPQHF

size: many
J: TRBJ1-2
V: TRBV5-1
D: NA
DNA: TGCGCCAGCAGCTTGGCCGAGGGGAACTATGGCTACACCTTC
CDR3: CASSLAEGNYGYTF

size: few
J: TRBJ1-3
V: TRBV3-1
D: TRBD1
DNA: TGTGCCAGCAGCGAAACAGGGGGCTCTGGAAACACCATATATTTT
CDR3: CASSETGGSGNTIYF

size: NA
J: TRBJ2-3
V: TRBV15
D: NA
DNA: TGTGCCACCAGCTGGAGAGGGAGTGCGGATACGCAGTATTTT
CDR3: CATSWRGSADTQYF

size: NA
J: TRBJ2-1
V: TRBV7-6
D: TRBD2
DNA: TGTGCCAGCAGCCCAAACGCGGGAGGGTCCTACAATGAGCAGTTCTTC
CDR3: CASSPNAGGSYNEQFF

size: few
J: TRBJ1-2
V: TRBV29-1
D: TRBD1
DNA: TGCAGCGTTACTAAGACAGGGTACTATGGCTACACCTTC
CDR3: CSVTKTGYYGYTF

size: few
J: TRBJ2-6
V: TRBV6-1
D: NA
DNA: TGTGCCAGCAGTGGAATTTCTTCTGGGGCCAACGTCCTGACTTTC
CDR3: CASSGISSGANVLTF

size: few
J: TRBJ1-6
V: TRBV7-8
D: NA
DNA: TGTGCCAGCAGCTTAGCGGGGGCAGGGAGCTCCTATAATTCACCCCTCCACTTT
CDR3: CASSLAGAGSSYNSPLHF

size: NA
J: TRBJ1-5
V: TRBV15
D: TRBD1
DNA: TGTGCCACCAGCAGAGAGTTAGGGACAGGGGGCCAGCCCCAGCATTTT
CDR3: CATSRELGTGGQPQHF

size: NA
J: TRBJ1-1
V: TRBV19
D: NA
DNA: TGTGCCAGTAGTCGAGGGGGATCTGAAGCTTTCTTT
CDR3: CASSRGGSEAFF

size: NA
J: TRBJ2-1
V: TRBV20-1
D: TRBD2
DNA: TGCAGTGCGCCGAGACTAGCATCGGGTACAGCTGAGCAGTTCTTC
CDR3: CSAPRLASGTAEQFF

size: few
J: TRBJ1-4
V: TRBV5-8
D: NA
DNA: TGTGCCAGCAGCTTGGAGCAGAGGAATGAAAAACTGTTTTTT
CDR3: CASSLEQRNEKLFF

size: few
J: TRBJ2-1
V: TRBV12-3/TRBV12-4
D: NA
DNA: TGTGCCAGCAGCCGAGTACGTGGCATCGATGAGCAGTTCTTC
CDR3: CASSRVRGIDEQFF

size: NA
J: TRBJ1-2
V: TRBV4-3
D: NA
DNA: TGCGCCAGCAGCCAAGTCTGGGCAGCCGAAAACTATGGCTACACCTTC
CDR3: CASSQVWAAENYGYTF

size: NA
J: TRBJ1-5
V: TRBV7-9
D: NA
DNA: TGTGCCAGCAGCTCAGACACTGGGCCCCAGCATTTT
CDR3: CASSSDTGPQHF

size: few
J: TRBJ2-5
V: TRBV20-1
D: TRBD1
DNA: TGCAGTGCAAATACGGTGGACAGGGGATTTGAGACCCAGTACTTC
CDR3: CSANTVDRGFETQYF

size: NA
J: TRBJ1-4
V: TRBV18
D: TRBD1
DNA: TGTGCCAGCTCAACCTCCGGGACAGGAGGGGAAAAACTGTTTTTT
CDR3: CASSTSGTGGEKLFF

size: NA
J: TRBJ1-5
V: TRBV6-5
D: NA
DNA: TGTGCCAGCAGTCCTGGACCGTCAAATCAGCCCCAGCATTTT
CDR3: CASSPGPSNQPQHF

size: many
J: TRBJ2-5
V: TRBV12-3/TRBV12-4
D: TRBD2
DNA: TGCGCCAGCAGGACTAGCGGGGTTGAGACCCAGTACTTC
CDR3: CASRTSGVETQYF

size: NA
J: TRBJ2-2
V: TRBV27
D: TRBD1
DNA: TGTGCCAGCAGTTGGGGGAACAGGGGGAGGAACACCGGGGAGCTGTTTTTT
CDR3: CASSWGNRGRNTGELFF

size: few
J: TRBJ2-7
V: TRBV28
D: TRBD1
DNA: TGTGCCAGCAGTTCTAGGACAGGGCACTACGAGCAGTACTTC
CDR3: CASSSRTGHYEQYF

size: many
J: TRBJ2-1
V: TRBV29-1
D: TRBD2
DNA: TGCAGCGTTGGCGGACTAGCCCCTCGACATGAGCAGTTCTTC
CDR3: CSVGGLAPRHEQFF

size: few
J: TRBJ2-3
V: TRBV5-1
D: NA
DNA: TGCGCCAGCAGCCCCAGTGTCAGTTTCTCGGCAGATACGCAGTATTTT
CDR3: CASSPSVSFSADTQYF

size: NA
J: TRBJ2-7
V: TRBV5-1
D: NA
DNA: TGCGCCAGCAGCTTGAGGGGAAAGCAGTACTTC
CDR3: CASSLRGKQYF

size: few
J: TRBJ1-2
V: TRBV30
D: TRBD1
DNA: TGTGCCTGGAGTGGAAGACAGGGTGTGCTCGGTGGCTACACCTTC
CDR3: CAWSGRQGVLGGYTF

size: few
J: TRBJ1-2
V: TRBV28
D: TRBD1
DNA: TGTGCCAGCAGTTTGTGGCAGGGGGGCCAGTCTAATGGCTACACCTTC
CDR3: CASSLWQGGQSNGYTF

size: NA
J: TRBJ2-3
V: TRBV14
D: NA
DNA: TGTGCCAGCAGCCAAGATATGCGGGTCAGGGGAACAGATACGCAGTATTTT
CDR3: CASSQDMRVRGTDTQYF